These 2 T cell receptor beta chains share one sample of origin, sequenced in a study of T cells after yellow fever vaccination. One entry per CDR3 protein, called by TCRdb with MiXCR from the 5' RACE reads. The table records hundreds of thousands of distinct CDR3 sequences, roughly a sixth of them present only once. Specimen: PBMCs, collected before the yellow fever booster vaccination. All receptors derive from a man aged 18 to 30 who received the YFV17D yellow fever vaccine.

This clonotype was detected ten times or more. This chain uses TRBV2 with TRBJ2-3; no definite D call. The V end lost 6 bases, the J end lost 3 bases, and 7 bases lay between the germline ends. From germline, CDR1 is SNHLY and CDR2 FYNNEI. CDR3 length: 12 amino acids. The CDR3 region has the DNA TGTGCCAGCAGGGAAAGGACAGATACGCAGTATTTT. Encoded protein: CASRERTDTQYF.

This chain joins TRBV29-1 and TRBJ2-1; the D gene is possibly TRBD2 (6 bases). Germline V gives CDR1 SQVTM, CDR2 ANQGSEA. The CDR3 length is 11 residues. V lost 6 bases and J lost 9, with 12 bases in between. CDR3: CSVSGRSEQFF. In DNA, the CDR3 is TGCAGCGTGAGTGGGAGGAGTGAGCAGTTCTTC.